Shown below are 2 T cell receptor beta chains from a single sample sequenced in a study of T cell repertoires in cytomegalovirus infection (dated by TCRdb to between 2017 and 2020). For sequencing, an Illumina HiSeq 1500 was employed. Using fastp trimming at Q25 and MiXCR clonotype assembly, TCRdb reanalyzed the public sequencing data and kept in-frame beta chains. All rows with the same CDR3 protein become a single entry with the most common DNA and genes. In all, the sample holds about 450,000 distinct CDR3 sequences, and 31% of those were seen once. In total, the top ten clones hold around 15% of the sample. Sequenced material: PBMCs. The origin of the receptors is a human donor in good health (CMV status not recorded). Some clones in this sample may be carry-over from other donors' samples.

This clonotype turned up a few times. This chain joins TRBV7-6 and TRBJ1-3, with a possible D match to TRBD1 (6 bases). The CDR3 runs to 15 residues. Per germline, CDR1 SGHVS and CDR2 FNYEAQ. V gave up 6 bases and J gave up 1 base, with 13 bases separating them. The CDR3 loop is CASSSGAGSGNTIYF. Written as DNA, the CDR3 is TGTGCCAGCAGTTCAGGGGCCGGGTCTGGAAACACCATATATTTT. The full variable domain, completed using reference TRBV7-6 and TRBJ1-3, is GAGVSQSPRYKVTKRGQDVALRCDPISGHVSLYWYRQALGQGPEFLTYFNYEAQQDKSGLPNDRFSAERPEGSISTLTIQRTEQRDSAMYRCASSSGAGSGNTIYFGEGSWLTVV.

Many counts were recorded for this clonotype. V is TRBV6-5 and J is TRBJ1-6; 9 bases are a match to TRBD1. CDR1 is MNHEY and CDR2 is SVGAGI in the germline V gene. The CDR3 consists of 15 residues. J lost 6 bases, V lost 0 bases, and 0 bases had no gene match. The CDR3 spells CASSYSTGGNSPLHF. The CDR3 nucleotides are TGTGCCAGCAGTTACTCGACAGGGGGTAATTCACCCCTCCACTTT.